Listed below are T cell receptor beta chains from one sample, sequenced in a study of blood T cell repertoires in COVID-19. The assay was immunoSEQ multiplex PCR, and TCRdb's table has in-frame clones only and misses some. The sample has about 46,000 clones, approximately 85% seen once. The sequencing input was peripheral blood. The source of these receptors is a human donor in a cohort sampled during active COVID-19. The donor label of this sample is uncertain. Each CDR3 is given with its conserved first and last residue. A clone size is listed for some rows: how often the clone was seen (once, few, many), or a class if it is expanded.

J	V	size	CDR3
TRBJ1-2	TRBV24-1	.	CATSDQSPGTGGYTYGYTF
TRBJ1-1	TRBV4-1	.	CASSPRGDTEAFF
TRBJ2-7	TRBV10-3	.	CAIGQSYEQYF
TRBJ2-5	TRBV4-3	.	CASSRGTFQETQYF
TRBJ2-1	TRBV19	.	CASSSPRQGINNEQFF
TRBJ1-4	TRBV3-1/TRBV3-2	.	CASSQGSGRGPSGEKLFF
TRBJ1-5	TRBV4-1	.	CASSEGTGPDANQPQHF
TRBJ1-6	TRBV18	.	CASSQSRAQDSPLHF
TRBJ1-1	TRBV5-1	.	CASRQTGTEAFF
TRBJ1-4	TRBV3-1/TRBV3-2	.	CASSQLQGAANEKLFF
TRBJ2-3	TRBV4-3	.	CASSQETSGGRRDTQYF
TRBJ2-4	TRBV29-1	.	CSVASRDSRGLAKNIQYF
TRBJ2-7	TRBV30	.	CVAGGNEQYF
TRBJ2-1	TRBV7-3	.	CASSGKAGGPHEQFF
TRBJ2-5	TRBV5-1	.	CASSTGNQETQYF
TRBJ2-1	TRBV19	medium-sized	CASSTGGPGLAGNEQFF
TRBJ1-2	TRBV20-1	once	CSASLKRDREIGYTF
TRBJ1-4	TRBV19	.	CASSASGTGRKSGEKLFF
TRBJ2-5	TRBV3-1/TRBV3-2	.	CASSTRQGGETQYF